A selection of T cell receptor beta chains follows, all from one sample in a study of T-cell reconstitution after alpha-beta-depleted transplantation in children. Each CDR3 protein gets one entry after TCRdb re-called the PCR reads with MiXCR. The sample yields 700,000 to 950,000 distinct CDR3 sequences, under 20% seen once. The sample in question was PBMCs, mostly from graft donor cells, obtained 360 days after TCRalphabeta/CD19-depleted stem cell transplant. These receptors were obtained from a male patient younger than 18 who had a stem cell transplant for acute lymphoblastic leukemia, so the T cells may come from the graft donor. CDR3s include the opening cysteine and the closing phenylalanine or tryptophan. D genes are given only for firm matches. Size tells how often a clone was seen (once, few, many) or the class of an expanded clone, and some rows leave it out.

v_gene: TRBV7-3
abundance: few
j_gene: TRBJ2-3
d_gene: NA
CDR3aa: CASSSRGGGSGTDTQYF
CDR3nt: TGTGCCAGCAGCTCCCGAGGGGGCGGGAGTGGGACAGATACGCAGTATTTT

v_gene: TRBV11-2
abundance: few
j_gene: TRBJ2-2
d_gene: NA
CDR3aa: CASSPPPVNTGELFF
CDR3nt: TGTGCCAGCAGCCCCCCCCCGGTTAACACCGGGGAGCTGTTTTTT

v_gene: TRBV15
abundance: NA
j_gene: TRBJ2-3
d_gene: NA
CDR3aa: CATSSSSTDTQYF
CDR3nt: TGTGCCACCAGCAGCAGCAGCACAGATACGCAGTATTTT

v_gene: TRBV5-1
abundance: NA
j_gene: TRBJ2-2
d_gene: TRBD1
CDR3aa: CASRDPGQGITGELFF
CDR3nt: TGCGCCAGCAGAGATCCGGGACAGGGGATAACCGGGGAGCTGTTTTTT

v_gene: TRBV7-2
abundance: many
j_gene: TRBJ2-1
d_gene: NA
CDR3aa: CASRKRERNNEQFF
CDR3nt: TGTGCCAGCAGGAAAAGGGAGCGAAACAATGAGCAGTTCTTC

v_gene: TRBV12-3/TRBV12-4
abundance: NA
j_gene: TRBJ2-5
d_gene: NA
CDR3aa: CASSASGSGQETQYF
CDR3nt: TGTGCCAGCAGTGCCTCGGGTTCCGGGCAAGAGACCCAGTACTTC

v_gene: TRBV18
abundance: few
j_gene: TRBJ1-5
d_gene: TRBD1
CDR3aa: CASAPYDRGGNQPQHF
CDR3nt: TGTGCCAGCGCACCATACGACAGGGGCGGCAATCAGCCCCAGCATTTT

v_gene: TRBV20-1
abundance: NA
j_gene: TRBJ2-3
d_gene: NA
CDR3aa: CSARYRVSTDTQYF
CDR3nt: TGCAGTGCCAGATACAGGGTTAGCACAGATACGCAGTATTTT

v_gene: TRBV7-3
abundance: few
j_gene: TRBJ2-1
d_gene: NA
CDR3aa: CASSLPNTPYNEQFF
CDR3nt: TGTGCCAGCAGCTTACCCAATACCCCCTACAATGAGCAGTTCTTC

v_gene: TRBV15
abundance: many
j_gene: TRBJ2-7
d_gene: TRBD1
CDR3aa: CATSMDRGSHEQYF
CDR3nt: TGTGCCACCAGCATGGACAGGGGTTCCCACGAGCAGTACTTC

v_gene: TRBV29-1
abundance: NA
j_gene: TRBJ2-6
d_gene: TRBD1
CDR3aa: CSVDGAGGLYNSGANVLTF
CDR3nt: TGCAGCGTTGACGGGGCAGGGGGCCTCTACAACTCTGGGGCCAACGTCCTGACTTTC

v_gene: TRBV4-1
abundance: many
j_gene: TRBJ2-5
d_gene: TRBD1
CDR3aa: CASSLRTGVETQYF
CDR3nt: TGCGCCAGCAGCCTTCGGACAGGGGTAGAGACCCAGTACTTC

v_gene: TRBV5-6
abundance: NA
j_gene: TRBJ2-1
d_gene: NA
CDR3aa: CASSLIWMVNYNEQFF
CDR3nt: TGTGCCAGCAGCTTGATTTGGATGGTAAACTACAATGAGCAGTTCTTC

v_gene: TRBV7-7
abundance: NA
j_gene: TRBJ2-1
d_gene: TRBD2
CDR3aa: CASSLEGLANEQFF
CDR3nt: TGTGCCAGCAGCTTAGAGGGACTAGCCAATGAGCAGTTCTTC

v_gene: TRBV12-3/TRBV12-4
abundance: few
j_gene: TRBJ2-7
d_gene: NA
CDR3aa: CASSLTPGTFEDEQYF
CDR3nt: TGTGCCAGCAGCCTAACTCCCGGGACCTTCGAGGACGAGCAGTACTTC

v_gene: TRBV19
abundance: once
j_gene: TRBJ2-2
d_gene: NA
CDR3aa: CASSRHDLASVGTGELFF
CDR3nt: TGTGCCAGTAGTAGACACGACCTAGCGTCCGTGGGCACCGGGGAGCTGTTTTTT

v_gene: TRBV9
abundance: few
j_gene: TRBJ2-7
d_gene: NA
CDR3aa: CASSPDGVSSEQYF
CDR3nt: TGTGCCAGCAGCCCAGACGGGGTTAGCAGCGAGCAGTACTTC

v_gene: TRBV5-1
abundance: few
j_gene: TRBJ1-1
d_gene: TRBD1
CDR3aa: CASSPMGQYSTEAFF
CDR3nt: TGCGCCAGCAGCCCAATGGGACAGTATTCTACTGAAGCTTTCTTT

v_gene: TRBV4-2
abundance: few
j_gene: TRBJ2-1
d_gene: TRBD2
CDR3aa: CASKRLAGDYNEQFF
CDR3nt: TGTGCCAGCAAGAGGCTAGCGGGGGACTACAATGAGCAGTTCTTC

v_gene: TRBV2
abundance: NA
j_gene: TRBJ2-3
d_gene: TRBD2
CDR3aa: CACSPTGTSGSVDTQYF
CDR3nt: TGTGCCTGCAGCCCGACCGGGACTAGCGGGAGCGTAGATACGCAGTATTTT

v_gene: TRBV7-9
abundance: few
j_gene: TRBJ1-2
d_gene: NA
CDR3aa: CASSLWTDYGYTF
CDR3nt: TGTGCCAGCAGCTTATGGACAGACTATGGCTACACCTTC

v_gene: TRBV5-1
abundance: NA
j_gene: TRBJ2-7
d_gene: NA
CDR3aa: CASSLEIPGYEQYF
CDR3nt: TGCGCCAGCAGCTTGGAGATCCCGGGCTACGAGCAGTACTTC

v_gene: TRBV9
abundance: NA
j_gene: TRBJ1-1
d_gene: NA
CDR3aa: CASSNGIDRSNTEAFF
CDR3nt: TGTGCCAGCAGCAACGGGATTGACAGATCGAACACTGAAGCTTTCTTT

v_gene: TRBV6-1
abundance: NA
j_gene: TRBJ2-1
d_gene: NA
CDR3aa: CASRERVSYNEQFF
CDR3nt: TGTGCCAGCAGAGAGCGGGTCTCCTACAATGAGCAGTTCTTC

v_gene: TRBV5-5
abundance: few
j_gene: TRBJ2-5
d_gene: NA
CDR3aa: CASSAASSSWGTQYF
CDR3nt: TGTGCCAGCAGTGCAGCTAGCTCTAGTTGGGGGACCCAGTACTTC

v_gene: TRBV29-1
abundance: NA
j_gene: TRBJ1-3
d_gene: NA
CDR3aa: CSVRLSGNTIYF
CDR3nt: TGCAGCGTTCGGCTTTCTGGAAACACCATATATTTT

v_gene: TRBV9
abundance: NA
j_gene: TRBJ1-1
d_gene: NA
CDR3aa: CASREGAGDSAEAFF
CDR3nt: TGTGCCAGCAGGGAAGGGGCAGGGGATAGCGCTGAAGCTTTCTTT

v_gene: TRBV29-1
abundance: NA
j_gene: TRBJ2-7
d_gene: NA
CDR3aa: CSVVLGYRYEQYF
CDR3nt: TGCAGCGTTGTACTGGGGTATCGATACGAGCAGTACTTC